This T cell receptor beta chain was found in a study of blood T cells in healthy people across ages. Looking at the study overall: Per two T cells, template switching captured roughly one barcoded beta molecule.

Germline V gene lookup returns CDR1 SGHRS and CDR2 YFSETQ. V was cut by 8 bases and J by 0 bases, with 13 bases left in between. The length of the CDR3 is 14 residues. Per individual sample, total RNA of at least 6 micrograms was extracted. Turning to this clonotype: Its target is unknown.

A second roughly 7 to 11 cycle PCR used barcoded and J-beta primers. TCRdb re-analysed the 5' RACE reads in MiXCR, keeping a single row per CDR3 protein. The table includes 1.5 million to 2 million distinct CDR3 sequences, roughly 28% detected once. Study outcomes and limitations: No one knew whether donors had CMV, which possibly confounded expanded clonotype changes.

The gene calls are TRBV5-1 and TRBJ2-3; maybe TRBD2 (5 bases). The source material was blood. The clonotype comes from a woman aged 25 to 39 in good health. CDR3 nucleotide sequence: TGCGCCAGTCTAAATCCGGGAAGCACAGATACGCAGTATTTT. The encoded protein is CASLNPGSTDTQYF. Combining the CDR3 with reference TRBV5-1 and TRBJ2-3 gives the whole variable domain KAGVTQTPRYLIKTRGQQVTLSCSPISGHRSVSWYQQTPGQGLQFLFEYFSETQRNKGNFPGRFSGRQFSNSRSEMNVSTLELGDSALYLCASLNPGSTDTQYFGPGTRLTVL.